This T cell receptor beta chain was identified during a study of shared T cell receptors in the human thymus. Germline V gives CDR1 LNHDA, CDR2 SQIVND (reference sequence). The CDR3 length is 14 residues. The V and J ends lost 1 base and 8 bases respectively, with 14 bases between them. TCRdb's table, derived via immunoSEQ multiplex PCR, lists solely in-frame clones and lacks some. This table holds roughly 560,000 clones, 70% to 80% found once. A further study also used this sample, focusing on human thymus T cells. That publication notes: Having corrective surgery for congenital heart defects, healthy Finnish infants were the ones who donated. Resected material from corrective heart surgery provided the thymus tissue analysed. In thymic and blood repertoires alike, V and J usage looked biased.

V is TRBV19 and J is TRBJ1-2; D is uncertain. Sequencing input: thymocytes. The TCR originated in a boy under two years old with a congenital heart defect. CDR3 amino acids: CASSIVIEARGYTF. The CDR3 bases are TGTGCCAGTAGTATAGTTATCGAGGCCCGAGGCTACACCTTC.